This T cell receptor beta chain was identified during a study of early T cells in non-severe SARS-CoV-2 infection. At the level of the study: The chains were unpaired, and the sequenced material was bulk RNA from unsorted whole blood. General study points: Matching against VDJdb likely underestimated virus-specific expansions, favoring anti-spike CD8.

The V gene end was trimmed by 5 bases and the J gene end by 8 bases; junction bases not matched to a gene: 9. The CDR3 loop spans 14 amino acids. The germline V gene has CDR1 SGHRS and CDR2 YFSETQ. Individual cDNA molecules carried attached unique molecular identifiers. TCRdb used MiXCR to reprocess the 5' RACE reads, holding one entry per CDR3 protein. The repertoire consists of about 72,000 distinct CDR3 sequences, with over 9.5% occurring once and the leading ten covering over 6%. Concerning this clonotype: What it binds is not known.

This rearrangement joins TRBV5-1 to TRBJ1-3, with 8 bases lining up with TRBD1. The sequences come from whole blood, collected at baseline. The TCR was taken from an adult who was a healthcare worker with PCR-confirmed SARS-CoV-2 infection or an uninfected control (not recorded which). The CDR3 here is CASSYTGGEDTIYF. The CDR3 bases are TGCGCCAGCAGTTACACAGGGGGTGAGGACACCATATATTTT.